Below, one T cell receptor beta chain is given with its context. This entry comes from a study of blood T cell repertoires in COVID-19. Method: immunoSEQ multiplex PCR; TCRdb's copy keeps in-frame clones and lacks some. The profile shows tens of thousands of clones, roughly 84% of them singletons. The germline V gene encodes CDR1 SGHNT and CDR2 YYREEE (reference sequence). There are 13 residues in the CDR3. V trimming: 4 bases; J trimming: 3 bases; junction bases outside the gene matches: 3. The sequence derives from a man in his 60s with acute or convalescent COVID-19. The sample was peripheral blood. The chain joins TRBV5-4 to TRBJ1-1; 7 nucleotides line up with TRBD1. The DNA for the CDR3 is TGTGCCAGCAGCCGACAGGGACACACTGAAGCTTTCTTT. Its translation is CASSRQGHTEAFF.